What follows describes a single TCR beta chain. Its specificity is not known. This sample was taken from a study of siplizumab effects on memory and regulatory T cells. Only in-frame clones appear in the TCRdb table, and some are missing; sequencing was by immunoSEQ multiplex PCR. Found here are about 69,000 clones, approximately 88% of them singletons; the top ten hold about 1.5%. CDR3 length: 15 amino acids. Unmatched junction bases numbered 5, after V lost 2 bases and J lost 2 bases. In germline, CDR1 is SGHRS, CDR2 YFSETQ. Study findings and constraints: Memory cells seemed less diverse than naive T cells, which also seemed major contributors to the alloresponse. Proliferating Tregs in siplizumab cultures were never verified as suppressive. Roughly 80-96% of proliferating CD4+ or CD8+ clones lacked an assignable naive or memory phenotype. A mean of approximately 69% of mappable alloreactive CD4+ clones were Treg-derived with siplizumab, compared with 26.9% in controls.

The chain combines TRBV5-1 with TRBJ2-7, with TRBD1 identical over 9 bases. The specimen was Tregs sorted from blood. This sequence originates from a human donor in good health. CDR3 amino acids: CASSFGGQGPYEQYF. In DNA, the CDR3 is TGCGCCAGCAGCTTTGGGGGACAGGGCCCCTACGAGCAGTACTTC.